The source of this TCR beta chain is a study of OX40 agonist ivuxolimab in advanced cancers. Study-level background: One hepatocellular carcinoma and a couple of cutaneous melanoma patients partially responded.

Method: immunoSEQ multiplex PCR; TCRdb's copy keeps in-frame clones and lacks some. The sample has about 95,000 clones; roughly nine tenths are singletons. Study-level results: The CD4+ and CD8+ T cells in the blood had expanded clonally by week 6 at 0.1 to 3.0 mg/kg.

This CDR3 is built from 13 residues. The ends were cut back, 5 bases at V and 1 base at J, with 7 bases in the middle. The germline CDR1 and CDR2 sequences are MNHEY and SVGAGI. In regard to this clone: The antigen is not known.

This clonotype was obtained from an adult with an advanced solid tumor such as melanoma, head and neck, liver or kidney cancer. This chain joins TRBV6-5 and TRBJ2-3, with a weak D call TRBD1 (5 bases). This specimen consisted of CD4+ or CD8+ T cells sorted from blood, obtained in a trial of the OX40 agonist ivuxolimab. The CDR3 bases are TGTGCCAGCAGTAGGGGTGGCACAGATACGCAGTATTTT. Amino acid sequence: CASSRGGTDTQYF.